The clone carrying this TCR beta chain has more than one count but fewer than ten. What it binds is not known. The V end was cut by 8 bases, the J end by 3 bases, with 13 bases between. The CDR3 loop spans 13 amino acids. Germline V gives CDR1 SNHLY, CDR2 FYNNEI. This entry belongs to a study of shared clonotypes between healthy human individuals. Study conclusions and caveats: Only blood underwent sampling, and tissue repertoires likely differ. Across subsets, estimated richness was generally greater for naive than for memory populations. Clonotype sharing among the donors was expected to vary with sequencing depth.

Donors, healthy HIV-negative adults, lacked recent acute infections or vaccinations. The protocol was immunoSEQ multiplex PCR, while the TCRdb copy is restricted to in-frame clones and leaves out a portion. The sample consists of over 400,000 clones, about 96% of them appearing once. V is TRBV2 and J is TRBJ1-2; perhaps TRBD1 as D (5 bases). This clonotype was sampled from a woman aged 25 to 39 in good health. The specimen sequenced was naive CD4+ T cells sorted from blood. As to subset: CD45RA+ positively selected. CDR3 region: CASHPRGDYGYTF. The CDR3 coding sequence is TGTGCCAGCCATCCGAGGGGTGACTATGGCTACACCTTC.